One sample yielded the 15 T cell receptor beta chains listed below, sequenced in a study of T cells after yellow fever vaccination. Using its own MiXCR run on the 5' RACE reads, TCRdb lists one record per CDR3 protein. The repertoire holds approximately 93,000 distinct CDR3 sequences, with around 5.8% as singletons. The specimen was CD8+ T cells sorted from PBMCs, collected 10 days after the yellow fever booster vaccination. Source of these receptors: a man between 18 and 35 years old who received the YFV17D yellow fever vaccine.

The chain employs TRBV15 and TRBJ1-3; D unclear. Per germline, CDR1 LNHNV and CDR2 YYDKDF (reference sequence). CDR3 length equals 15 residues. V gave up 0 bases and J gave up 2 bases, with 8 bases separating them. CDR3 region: CATSRDLAAGNTIYF. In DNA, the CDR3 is TGTGCCACCAGCAGAGATCTGGCGGCTGGAAACACCATATATTTT.

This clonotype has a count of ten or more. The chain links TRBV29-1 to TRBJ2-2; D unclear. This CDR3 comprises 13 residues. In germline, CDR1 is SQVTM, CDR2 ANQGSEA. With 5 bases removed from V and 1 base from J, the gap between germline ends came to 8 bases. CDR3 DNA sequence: TGCAGCGTTTTTCCAGAGAACACCGGGGAGCTGTTTTTT. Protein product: CSVFPENTGELFF.

CDR3 in amino acids: CASIKQGSGANVLTF. The CDR3 region has the DNA TGTGCCAGCATAAAACAGGGCTCTGGGGCCAACGTCCTGACTTTC. The gene calls are TRBV12-3 or TRBV12-4 and TRBJ2-6; tentative D call: TRBD1 (6 bases). CDR3 length: 15 residues. Trimming took off 7 bases at V and 0 bases at J, with 10 bases between the two ends.

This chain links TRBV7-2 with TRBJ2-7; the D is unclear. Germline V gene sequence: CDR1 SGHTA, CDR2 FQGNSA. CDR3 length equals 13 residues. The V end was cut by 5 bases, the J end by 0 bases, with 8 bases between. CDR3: CASSPRASYEQYV. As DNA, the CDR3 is TGTGCCAGCAGCCCCCGTGCCTCCTACGAGCAGTACGTC.

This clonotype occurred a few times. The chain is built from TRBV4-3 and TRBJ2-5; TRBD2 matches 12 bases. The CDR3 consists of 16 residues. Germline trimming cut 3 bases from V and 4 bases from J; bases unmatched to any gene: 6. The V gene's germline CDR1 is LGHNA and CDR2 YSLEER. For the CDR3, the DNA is TGCGCCAGCAGCCAGTCACTAGCGGGGGGCGGAGAGACCCAGTACTTC. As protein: CASSQSLAGGGETQYF.

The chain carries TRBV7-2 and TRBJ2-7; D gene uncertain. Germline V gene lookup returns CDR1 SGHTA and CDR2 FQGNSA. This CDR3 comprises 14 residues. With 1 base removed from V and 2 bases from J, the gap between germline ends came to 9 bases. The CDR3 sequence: CASSLDGPAYEQYF. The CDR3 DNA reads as TGTGCCAGCAGCTTAGACGGTCCCGCCTACGAGCAGTACTTC.

The CDR3 coding sequence is TGTGCCAGTAGTGATGACAGGGGGCCCAACACTGAAGCTTTCTTT. Translated, it gives CASSDDRGPNTEAFF. The J gene is TRBJ1-1, the V gene TRBV19; 10 bases align to TRBD1. Trimming cost V 5 bases and J 2 bases; bases outside gene matches: 5. The germline gives CDR1 LNHDA, CDR2 SQIVND (reference sequence). CDR3 size: 15 residues.

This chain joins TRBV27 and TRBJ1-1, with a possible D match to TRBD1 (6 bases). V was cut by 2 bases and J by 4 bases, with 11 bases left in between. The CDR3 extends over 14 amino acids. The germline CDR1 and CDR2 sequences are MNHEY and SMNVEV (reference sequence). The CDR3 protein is CASSLGQYSTEAFF. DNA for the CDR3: TGTGCCAGCAGTTTAGGACAGTACTCCACTGAAGCTTTCTTT.

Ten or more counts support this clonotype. The CDR3 is CASSSRETSYEQYF. As DNA, the CDR3 is TGCGCCAGCAGCTCCAGGGAAACATCCTACGAGCAGTACTTC. The chain joins TRBV5-1 to TRBJ2-7; possible D gene TRBD1, 5 bases. Trimming took off 3 bases at V and 1 base at J, with 11 bases between the two ends. This CDR3 region has 14 residues. Germline-derived CDR1 and CDR2 are SGHRS and YFSETQ.

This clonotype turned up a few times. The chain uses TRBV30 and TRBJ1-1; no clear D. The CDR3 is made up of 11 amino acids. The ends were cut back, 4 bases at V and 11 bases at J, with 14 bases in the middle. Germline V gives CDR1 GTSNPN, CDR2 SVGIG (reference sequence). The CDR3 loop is CAWIGTGLAFF. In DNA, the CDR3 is TGTGCCTGGATTGGTACGGGGTTGGCTTTCTTT.

The CDR3 DNA reads TGTGCCAGCGACCCCGGTGGGGGCATGAACACTGAAGCTTTCTTT. Translation: CASDPGGGMNTEAFF. This chain links TRBV6-6 with TRBJ1-1; maybe TRBD1 (6 bases). Trimming removed 8 bases from V and 0 bases from J, with 16 bases in between. The length of the CDR3 is 15 residues. Germline CDR1 MNHNY, CDR2 SVGAGI (reference sequence).

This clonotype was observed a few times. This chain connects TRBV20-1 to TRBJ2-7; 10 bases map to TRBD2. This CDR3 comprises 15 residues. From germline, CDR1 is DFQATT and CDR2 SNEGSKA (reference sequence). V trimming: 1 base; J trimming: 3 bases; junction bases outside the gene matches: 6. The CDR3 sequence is CSARALAGEIYEQYF. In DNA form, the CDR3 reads TGCAGTGCTAGAGCCCTAGCGGGGGAGATCTACGAGCAGTACTTC.

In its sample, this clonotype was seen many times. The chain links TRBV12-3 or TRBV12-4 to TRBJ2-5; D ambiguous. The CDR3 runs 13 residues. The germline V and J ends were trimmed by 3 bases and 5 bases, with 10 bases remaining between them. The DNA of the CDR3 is TGTGCCAGCAGTTTTTGGCAGACTGAGACCCAGTACTTC. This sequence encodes CASSFWQTETQYF.

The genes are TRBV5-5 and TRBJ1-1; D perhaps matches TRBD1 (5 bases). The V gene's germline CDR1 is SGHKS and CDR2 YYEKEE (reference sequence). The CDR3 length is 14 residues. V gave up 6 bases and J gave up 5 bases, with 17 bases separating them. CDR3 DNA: TGTGCCAGCACTGGTTGGGGGGTTGGGACTGAAGCTTTCTTT. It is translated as CASTGWGVGTEAFF. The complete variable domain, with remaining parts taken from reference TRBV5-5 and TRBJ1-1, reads DAGVTQSPTHLIKTRGQQVTLRCSPISGHKSVSWYQQVLGQGPQFIFQYYEKEERGRGNFPDRFSARQFPNYSSELNVNALLLGDSALYLCASTGWGVGTEAFFGQGTRLTVV.

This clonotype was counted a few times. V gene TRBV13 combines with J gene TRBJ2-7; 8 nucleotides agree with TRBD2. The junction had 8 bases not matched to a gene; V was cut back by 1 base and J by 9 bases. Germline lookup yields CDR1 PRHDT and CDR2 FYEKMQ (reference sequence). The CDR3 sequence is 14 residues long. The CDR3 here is CASSLASGGPGQYV. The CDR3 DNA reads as TGTGCCAGCAGCTTAGCCAGCGGGGGACCTGGGCAGTACGTC.